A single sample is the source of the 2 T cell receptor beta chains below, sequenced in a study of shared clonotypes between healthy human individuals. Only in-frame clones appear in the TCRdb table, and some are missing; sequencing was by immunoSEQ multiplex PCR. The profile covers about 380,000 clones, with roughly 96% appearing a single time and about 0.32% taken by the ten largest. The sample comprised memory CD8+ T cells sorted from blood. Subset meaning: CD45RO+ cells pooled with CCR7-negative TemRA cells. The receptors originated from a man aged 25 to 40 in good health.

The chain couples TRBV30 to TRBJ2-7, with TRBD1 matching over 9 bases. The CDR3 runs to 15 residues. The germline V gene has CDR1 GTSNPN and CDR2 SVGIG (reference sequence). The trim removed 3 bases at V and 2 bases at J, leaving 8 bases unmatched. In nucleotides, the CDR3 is TGTGCCTGGAGAGTTGTTAGGGACAGGGCCTACGAGCAGTACTTC. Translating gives CAWRVVRDRAYEQYF.

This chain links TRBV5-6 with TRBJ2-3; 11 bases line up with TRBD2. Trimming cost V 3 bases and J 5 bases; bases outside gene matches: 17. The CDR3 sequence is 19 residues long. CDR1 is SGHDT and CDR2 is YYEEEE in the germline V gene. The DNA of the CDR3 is TGTGCCAGCAGCTCGGAAAAAAGTAGCGGGAGGGAGTGTGGAGATACGCAGTATTTT. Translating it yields CASSSEKSSGRECGDTQYF. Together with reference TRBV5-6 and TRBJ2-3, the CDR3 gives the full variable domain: DAGVTQSPTHLIKTRGQQVTLRCSPKSGHDTVSWYQQALGQGPQFIFQYYEEEERQRGNFPDRFSGHQFPNYSSELNVNALLLGDSALYLCASSSEKSSGRECGDTQYFGPGTRLTVL.